A selection of T cell receptor beta chains follows, all from one sample in a study of blood T cell repertoires in COVID-19. This table comes from immunoSEQ multiplex PCR, and its TCRdb copy is limited to in-frame clones, with some not included. The data show more than 300,000 clones, about 83% seen once. What was sequenced was peripheral blood. These receptors were collected from a woman aged 45-60 years with acute or convalescent COVID-19. The CDR3 runs from the conserved cysteine through the conserved F or W. Fields, in order: V gene, D gene, J gene, clone size, CDR3 protein, CDR3 DNA. A D gene is named only where the DNA matches it firmly. Clone sizes are given selectively: once, few, many, or a class where the clone is expanded.

TRBV19	TRBD2	TRBJ2-1	.	CATRRGGNSYNEQFF	TGTGCCACCAGGCGGGGAGGGAACTCCTACAATGAGCAGTTCTTC
TRBV4-1	TRBD2	TRBJ2-1	.	CASSPPRAPLAGGHEQFF	TGCGCCAGCAGCCCGCCTCGGGCGCCACTAGCGGGAGGGCATGAGCAGTTCTTC
TRBV28	.	TRBJ1-1	once	CASSLGGGNTEAFF	TGTGCCAGCAGTTTAGGCGGAGGGAACACTGAAGCTTTCTTT
TRBV20-1	.	TRBJ1-1	.	CSARVNGGPF	TGCAGTGCTAGGGTCAATGGAGGACCCTTT
TRBV6-6	TRBD1	TRBJ2-3	.	CASSYGQGTDTQYF	TGTGCCAGCAGTTACGGACAGGGCACAGATACGCAGTATTTT
TRBV7-2	TRBD1	TRBJ2-4	.	CASSLDWPGGVVIQYF	TGTGCCAGCAGCTTAGACTGGCCAGGGGGAGTAGTCATTCAGTACTTC
TRBV29-1	TRBD1	TRBJ2-7	.	CSAGQGGSREQYF	TGCAGCGCTGGACAGGGGGGGTCTAGGGAGCAGTACTTC
TRBV7-8	.	TRBJ1-1	.	CASSFMGLGTEAFF	TGTGCCAGCAGCTTTATGGGGCTCGGGACTGAAGCTTTCTTT
TRBV6-4	.	TRBJ1-4	.	CASVRTRPLNEKLFF	TGTGCCAGCGTCCGGACAAGGCCTTTGAATGAAAAACTGTTTTTT
TRBV6-5	.	TRBJ1-2	.	CASSSSYGYTF	TGTGCCAGCAGTTCGAGCTATGGCTACACCTTC
TRBV28	.	TRBJ1-2	few	CASSLGGGYYGYTF	TGTGCCAGCAGTTTAGGCGGGGGCTACTATGGCTACACCTTC
TRBV7-2	TRBD2	TRBJ2-1	.	CASSLEVPSGSIHNEQFF	TGTGCCAGCAGCTTAGAAGTCCCTAGCGGGAGCATACACAATGAGCAGTTCTTC
TRBV19	.	TRBJ1-3	.	CASSLAGSSGNTIYF	TGTGCCAGTAGTCTGGCAGGTTCCTCTGGAAACACCATATATTTT
TRBV21-1	.	TRBJ2-7	.	CAITNRDRGYEQYF	TGTGCCATAACCAACCGGGACAGGGGTTACGAGCAGTACTTC
TRBV7-9	TRBD1	TRBJ1-4	once	CASSKSGQGLTNEKLFF	TGTGCCAGCAGCAAATCAGGACAGGGTTTGACTAATGAAAAACTGTTTTTT
TRBV10-3	.	TRBJ1-2	.	CAISESSGRYGYTF	TGTGCCATCAGTGAGTCGTCGGGAAGGTATGGCTACACCTTC
TRBV10-2	.	TRBJ2-1	.	CASSENRGAARFF	TGCGCCAGCAGTGAAAATCGGGGGGCTGCCAGGTTCTTC
TRBV2	TRBD1	TRBJ1-2	.	CAGAGTGGGNYGYTF	TGTGCCGGGGCCGGGACAGGGGGAGGAAACTATGGCTACACCTTC
TRBV2	.	TRBJ1-1	.	CASSKGQTEAFF	TGTGCCAGCAGTAAGGGGCAGACTGAAGCTTTCTTT
TRBV30	.	TRBJ2-1	.	CAWSPGVYNEQFF	TGTGCCTGGAGTCCCGGGGTATACAATGAGCAGTTCTTC
TRBV20-1	.	TRBJ1-2	.	CSASYAGKDAYGYTF	TGCAGTGCTAGTTACGCAGGGAAGGATGCCTATGGCTACACCTTC
TRBV30	.	TRBJ1-1	.	CAWRKANTEAFF	TGTGCCTGGAGAAAAGCGAACACTGAAGCTTTCTTT
TRBV4-2	TRBD2	TRBJ2-1	.	CASSQGVLAGVGSYNEQFF	TGTGCCAGCAGCCAAGGAGTATTAGCGGGAGTCGGCTCCTACAATGAGCAGTTCTTC
TRBV5-6	TRBD2	TRBJ2-4	.	CASSLAGGKNIQYF	TGTGCCAGCAGCCTAGCGGGGGGCAAAAACATTCAGTACTTC
TRBV5-1	.	TRBJ1-1	.	CASSPSAGTEAFF	TGCGCCAGCAGCCCGAGCGCAGGGACTGAAGCTTTCTTT
TRBV5-1	.	TRBJ2-2	.	CASSPKTSESTGELFF	TGCGCCAGCAGCCCCAAGACTAGTGAATCAACCGGGGAGCTGTTTTTT
TRBV12-3/TRBV12-4	.	TRBJ2-2	.	CASSNRVIGELFF	TGTGCCAGCAGCAACAGGGTGATCGGGGAGCTGTTTTTT
TRBV5-4	.	TRBJ1-3	.	CASSLVAASGNTIYF	TGTGCCAGCAGCTTGGTGGCGGCCTCTGGAAACACCATATATTTT
TRBV7-9	TRBD1	TRBJ1-3	.	CASSDKGALSGNTIYF	TGTGCCAGCAGCGACAAGGGGGCTTTGAGTGGAAACACCATATATTTT
TRBV3-1/TRBV3-2	.	TRBJ1-1	few	CASSRRGGTEAFF	TGTGCCAGCAGCCGAAGGGGTGGCACTGAAGCTTTCTTT
TRBV9	.	TRBJ1-4	.	CASSVWAGSEKLFF	TGTGCCAGCAGCGTTTGGGCGGGGAGTGAAAAACTGTTTTTT
TRBV19	TRBD1	TRBJ1-5	.	CASSIGQGNNQPQHF	TGTGCCAGTAGTATCGGACAGGGGAACAATCAGCCCCAGCATTTT
TRBV10-3	.	TRBJ1-3	.	CAISENDRRNTIYF	TGTGCCATCAGTGAGAACGACAGACGAAACACCATATATTTT
TRBV4-1	.	TRBJ1-2	.	CASSQDQGTYGYTF	TGCGCCAGCAGCCAAGATCAGGGGACCTATGGCTACACCTTC
TRBV19	TRBD1	TRBJ1-1	few	CASSILNRGNTEAFF	TGTGCCAGTAGTATTTTAAACAGGGGTAACACTGAAGCTTTCTTT
TRBV5-1	.	TRBJ1-6	few	CASSLLGAASPLHF	TGCGCCAGCAGCTTGTTAGGGGCGGCTTCACCCCTCCACTTT
TRBV24-1	TRBD2	TRBJ2-5	.	CATRGGSQETQYF	TGTGCCACCCGGGGGGGGTCACAAGAGACCCAGTACTTC
TRBV11-2	.	TRBJ1-1	.	CASSISTGPGYSTEAFF	TGTGCCAGCAGCATATCCACAGGCCCCGGTTATTCCACTGAAGCTTTCTTT
TRBV5-1	TRBD2	TRBJ2-5	.	CASSPGLAEQETQYF	TGCGCCAGCAGCCCGGGACTAGCGGAGCAAGAGACCCAGTACTTC
TRBV14	TRBD1	TRBJ2-4	.	CASSYRGAKNIQYF	TGTGCCAGCAGCTACAGGGGGGCCAAAAACATTCAGTACTTC
TRBV12-5	TRBD1	TRBJ2-7	once	CASGPGQGNHEQYF	TGTGCTAGTGGTCCCGGACAGGGGAACCACGAGCAGTACTTC
TRBV14	TRBD1	TRBJ1-5	.	CASRLDREGTHGNQPQHF	TGTGCCAGCAGACTAGACAGGGAAGGGACCCATGGCAATCAGCCCCAGCATTTT
TRBV19	TRBD1	TRBJ1-2	.	CASTTSSTGLEGYTF	TGTGCCAGTACCACCTCCTCGACAGGGCTAGAGGGCTACACCTTC
TRBV4-1	TRBD1	TRBJ1-1	.	CASSHTGQANTEAFF	TGCGCCAGCAGCCATACGGGACAGGCGAACACTGAAGCTTTCTTT
TRBV5-1	TRBD2	TRBJ2-1	.	CASSLLAGEIHNEQFF	TGCGCCAGCAGCTTGTTAGCGGGAGAGATCCACAATGAGCAGTTCTTC
TRBV12-3/TRBV12-4	.	TRBJ2-5	.	CASSRDYQETQYF	TGTGCCAGCAGCAGGGACTACCAAGAGACCCAGTACTTC
TRBV5-1	.	TRBJ1-4	.	CASSINSLQNEKLFF	TGCGCCAGCAGCATCAACAGCCTCCAGAATGAAAAACTGTTTTTT
TRBV28	TRBD1	TRBJ1-2	.	CASDEGAQYGYTF	TGTGCCAGCGATGAGGGGGCACAATATGGCTACACCTTC
TRBV5-1	TRBD1	TRBJ2-1	.	CASNPMTGDNEQFF	TGCGCCAGCAACCCTATGACAGGGGACAATGAGCAGTTCTTC